This entry concerns a single T cell receptor (beta chain). What it binds is not known. Random hexamers were used to reverse transcribe roughly 0.45 to 1 ug of RNA. TCRdb called the immunoSEQ multiplex PCR reads again in MiXCR, with one record for every CDR3 protein. The profile shows about 130,000 distinct CDR3 sequences, about 95% of them singletons. This entry comes from a study of CD8 T cells in Susac syndrome. Background on the study: Eight or nine of the sequenced Susac syndrome patients were in remission, and five or six had active disease.

Germline V CDR1 and CDR2: KGHSH, LQKENI. There are 16 residues in the CDR3. V lost 3 bases to trimming and J lost 4 bases, with 15 bases between them. TEMRA cells were FACS-enriched, while CD8+ and CD4+ T cells were negatively isolated. Study-level results: There were around 15 Susac-specific public clones in total CD8+ repertoires and a few in CD8+ TEMRA repertoires. Clonal expansion of Susac CD8+ cells peaked in TEMRA cells, and it also peaked in active patients.

The chain is built from TRBV18 and TRBJ1-4; a possible D gene is TRBD1 (6 bases). This TCR derives from a human donor with Susac syndrome. The specimen was CD8+ T cells from PBMCs. The CDR3 DNA sequence: TGTGCCAGCTCACCGTCAGAACAGGGTGTTAATGAAAAACTGTTTTTT. Amino acid sequence: CASSPSEQGVNEKLFF.